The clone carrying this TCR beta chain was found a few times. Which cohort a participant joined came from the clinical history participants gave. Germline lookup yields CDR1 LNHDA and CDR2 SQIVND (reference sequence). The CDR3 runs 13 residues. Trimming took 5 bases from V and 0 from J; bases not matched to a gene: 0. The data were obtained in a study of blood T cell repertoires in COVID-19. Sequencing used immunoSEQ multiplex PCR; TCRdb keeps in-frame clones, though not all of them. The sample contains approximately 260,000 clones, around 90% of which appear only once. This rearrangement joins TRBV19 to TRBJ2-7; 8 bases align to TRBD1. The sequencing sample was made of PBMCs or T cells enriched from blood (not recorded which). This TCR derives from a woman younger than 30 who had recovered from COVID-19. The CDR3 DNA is TGTGCCAGTAGTCAGGGGGCCTCCTACGAGCAGTACTTC. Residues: CASSQGASYEQYF. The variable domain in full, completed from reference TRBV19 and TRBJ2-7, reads DGGITQSPKYLFRKEGQNVTLSCEQNLNHDAMYWYRQDPGQGLRLIYYSQIVNDFQKGDIAEGYSVSREKKESFPLTVTSAQKNPTAFYLCASSQGASYEQYFGPGTRLTVT.